Below are 25 T cell receptor beta chains sequenced from a single sample in a study of control samples from healthy donors and cancer patients. The method was immunoSEQ multiplex PCR; TCRdb's version includes in-frame clones alone and lacks a portion of them. Here the sample spans 30,000 to 35,000 clones, 70% to 90% being singletons. The sample consisted of PBMCs. Receptors were obtained from a woman between 40 and 50 years old with lung cancer.

The chain carries TRBV19 and TRBJ2-3; the D gene is possibly TRBD1 (6 bases). Germline assignment: CDR1 LNHDA and CDR2 SQIVND (reference sequence). Trimming stripped 6 bases from V and 0 bases from J, with 16 bases between. This CDR3 is 16 amino acids long. The CDR3 DNA reads TGTGCCAGTAGCGTTAACGGGGACACAAGCACAGATACGCAGTATTTT. Translating it yields CASSVNGDTSTDTQYF.

The V call is TRBV6-5, the J call TRBJ1-3; no clear D. V was trimmed by 8 bases and J by 7 bases, leaving 9 bases between them. Germline CDR1 reads MNHEY; CDR2 reads SVGAGI. This CDR3 region has 11 residues. As DNA, the CDR3 is TGTGCCAGCGCGGAAGGGAACACCATATATTTT. It encodes CASAEGNTIYF.

The chain employs TRBV2 and TRBJ2-3, with a possible D match to TRBD2 (6 bases). This CDR3 contains 10 residues. The V and J ends lost 8 bases and 11 bases respectively, with 11 bases between them. Germline CDR1 and CDR2: SNHLY and FYNNEI. CDR3 in amino acids: CASQTSRQYF. The CDR3 region has the DNA TGTGCCAGCCAGACTAGTCGGCAGTATTTT. The whole variable domain, filled in from reference TRBV2 and TRBJ2-3, reads EPEVTQTPSHQVTQMGQEVILRCVPISNHLYFYWYRQILGQKVEFLVSFYNNEISEKSEIFDDQFSVERPDGSNFTLKIRSTKLEDSAMYFCASQTSRQYFGPGTRLTVL.

The V and J genes are TRBV18 and TRBJ1-2; 8 nucleotides agree with TRBD1. The CDR3 runs to 14 residues. Looked up from germline, CDR1 is KGHSH and CDR2 is LQKENI. V gave up 3 bases and J gave up 1 base; unmatched junction bases: 1. DNA for the CDR3: TGTGCCAGCTCACCGGGACAGGATAACTATGGCTACACCTTC. It translates to CASSPGQDNYGYTF.

The CDR3: CASSLSGGPADTQYF. CDR3 coding DNA: TGTGCCAGCAGCTTAAGTGGGGGCCCGGCAGATACGCAGTATTTT. The V and J genes are TRBV7-6 and TRBJ2-3; tentatively, D is TRBD1 (6 bases). The CDR3 is 15 residues long. Germline lookup yields CDR1 SGHVS and CDR2 FNYEAQ. V was trimmed by 2 bases and J by 4 bases, leaving 13 bases between them.

The table lists this clone with a count of one. The genes are TRBV4-2 and TRBJ1-4, with D tentatively TRBD1 (6 bases). Germline CDR1 LGHNA, CDR2 YNFKEQ. Between the trimmed V and J ends, which lost 4 bases and 0 bases, there was a span of 18 bases. CDR3 size: 18 residues. The CDR3 DNA reads TGTGCCAGCAGCCGCGCCGGGCAGGGGTCTTCAACTAATGAAAAACTGTTTTTT. This translates into CASSRAGQGSSTNEKLFF.

The chain is built from TRBV7-9 and TRBJ2-5; D is possibly TRBD2 (7 bases). Trimming removed 1 base from V and 6 bases from J, with 9 bases in between. Germline CDR1 reads SEHNR; CDR2 reads FQNEAQ (reference sequence). This CDR3 has 13 residues. The CDR3 coding sequence is TGTGCCAGCAGCTTAGAGGGGGGGCAGACCCAGTACTTC. It codes for CASSLEGGQTQYF.

The genes are TRBV2 and TRBJ2-7; 9 nucleotides match TRBD1. Germline CDR1 reads SNHLY; CDR2 reads FYNNEI. There are 13 residues in the CDR3. Losses at the gene ends were 6 bases for V and 5 bases for J; bases not matched to a gene: 5. The CDR3 nucleotides are TGTGCCAGCAGGGTAGACAGGGGGGACGAGCAGTACTTC. Translating it yields CASRVDRGDEQYF.

This clone has only a few counts. The genes are TRBV19 and TRBJ1-2; 7 positions match TRBD1. This CDR3 contains 16 residues. With V trimmed by 2 bases and J by 0 bases, 6 bases remained unmatched. Germline V CDR1 and CDR2: LNHDA, SQIVND (reference sequence). CDR3 sequence reads: CASSIKQGMTNYGYTF. In DNA, the CDR3 is TGTGCCAGTAGTATAAAACAGGGGATGACTAACTATGGCTACACCTTC.

This sequence joins TRBV29-1 and TRBJ2-1; D unresolved. V lost 7 bases and J lost 4, with 11 bases in between. Germline CDR1 is SQVTM and CDR2 is ANQGSEA. This CDR3 comprises 12 residues. Here the CDR3 DNA reads TGCAGCGCGCAGCTAGGATACAATGAGCAGTTCTTC. It yields the protein CSAQLGYNEQFF.

The V and J genes are TRBV7-2 and TRBJ1-2, with D unresolved. This CDR3 contains 13 residues. Germline CDR1 reads SGHTA; CDR2 reads FQGNSA. V lost 2 bases and J lost 5, with 9 bases in between. CDR3 loop: CASSLQSPYGYTF. In DNA form, the CDR3 reads TGTGCCAGCAGCTTACAAAGCCCTTATGGCTACACCTTC.

A few counts support this clone. This chain uses TRBV4-2 with TRBJ1-1; D call uncertain. Germline CDR1 LGHNA, CDR2 YNFKEQ. The V end lost 4 bases, the J end lost 1 base, and 7 bases lay between the germline ends. This CDR3 has 13 residues. CDR3 sequence: CASSPLANTEAFF. The CDR3 DNA sequence: TGTGCCAGCAGCCCCCTGGCGAACACTGAAGCTTTCTTT.

CDR3 bases: TGTGCCTGGAGTGTAGGTGGGGGACATGGCTACACCTTC. The encoded protein is CAWSVGGGHGYTF. The genes are TRBV30 and TRBJ1-2, with a tentative D call TRBD1 (5 bases). CDR1 is GTSNPN and CDR2 is SVGIG in the germline V gene (reference sequence). V lost 0 bases and J lost 6, with 11 bases in between. The CDR3 extends over 13 amino acids.

This CDR3 is CSVAPSGDMNTEAFF. The CDR3 region has the DNA TGCAGCGTTGCCCCAAGTGGCGACATGAACACTGAAGCTTTCTTT. J is TRBJ1-1 and V is TRBV29-1; D is unresolved. Germline values: CDR1 SQVTM, CDR2 ANQGSEA. V lost 4 bases to trimming and J lost 0 bases, with 15 bases between them. CDR3 length equals 15 residues.

In DNA, the CDR3 is TGTGCCAGCTCAGCGGCCGGGACTAATAATTCACCCCTCCACTTT. Its translation is CASSAAGTNNSPLHF. This chain connects TRBV18 to TRBJ1-6; a weak D match, TRBD1 (5 bases). CDR3 length equals 15 residues. V lost 5 bases and J lost 5, with 13 bases in between. The germline gives CDR1 KGHSH, CDR2 LQKENI. The full variable domain, its missing parts supplied by reference TRBV18 and TRBJ1-6, is NAGVMQNPRHLVRRRGQEARLRCSPMKGHSHVYWYRQLPEEGLKFMVYLQKENIIDESGMPKERFSAEFPKEGPSILRIQQVVRGDSAAYFCASSAAGTNNSPLHFGNGTRLTVT.

In regard to this clone: Other DNA variants within this sample encode the same CDR3. V gene TRBV12-3 or TRBV12-4 combines with J gene TRBJ1-2; the D is unclear. The CDR3 is made up of 13 amino acids. V shed 3 bases and J shed 2 bases, with 7 bases lying between them. The CDR3: CASSFSGNYGYTF. CDR3 bases: TGTGCCAGCAGTTTTTCAGGAAACTATGGCTACACCTTC.

CDR3: CASSFRGYQETQYF. CDR3 coding DNA: TGTGCCAGCAGCTTTAGGGGATACCAAGAGACCCAGTACTTC. J is TRBJ2-5 and V is TRBV7-2, with D perhaps matching TRBD1 (5 bases). The CDR3 runs 14 residues. Germline V lookup: CDR1 SGHTA, CDR2 FQGNSA. The germline V and J ends were trimmed by 3 bases and 0 bases, with 8 bases remaining between them.

The chain links TRBV5-1 to TRBJ2-3; 8 bases match TRBD2. CDR3 length equals 15 residues. The germline CDR1 and CDR2 sequences are SGHRS and YFSETQ. With V trimmed by 4 bases and J by 4 bases, 8 bases remained unmatched. The CDR3 DNA reads TGCGCCAGCAGCCTCCCGGGGGGGGCCTCAGATACGCAGTATTTT. This codes for CASSLPGGASDTQYF.

The V call is TRBV4-2, the J call TRBJ1-4; maybe TRBD1 (5 bases). CDR3 size: 14 residues. Trimming removed 1 base at V and 9 bases at J, with 12 bases between. CDR1 and CDR2 from the germline V gene are LGHNA and YNFKEQ. The CDR3 nucleotides read TGTGCCAGCAGCCAAGGGGGGACGTCAAAAAAACTGTTTTTT. This encodes CASSQGGTSKKLFF.

The CDR3 region is CASSLQAPRTGVNTIYF. The CDR3 nucleotides read TGTGCCAGCAGCTTACAGGCCCCCCGCACTGGAGTGAACACCATATATTTT. This chain joins TRBV13 and TRBJ1-3; no clear D. The CDR3 runs to 17 residues. CDR1 and CDR2 (germline): PRHDT, FYEKMQ (reference sequence). V was shortened by 2 bases and J by 7 bases, with 21 bases between the two germline ends. Full variable domain (rest looked up from reference TRBV13 and TRBJ1-3): AAGVIQSPRHLIKEKRETATLKCYPIPRHDTVYWYQQGPGQDPQFLISFYEKMQSDKGSIPDRFSAQQFSDYHSELNMSSLELGDSALYFCASSLQAPRTGVNTIYFGEGSWLTVV.

This clone was observed a single time. The V and J genes are TRBV30 and TRBJ1-2, with a tentative D call TRBD1 (5 bases). CDR1 and CDR2 from the germline V gene are GTSNPN and SVGIG (reference sequence). V lost 1 base and J lost 3, with 12 bases in between. CDR3 length: 14 residues. CDR3: CAWSGYRTDYGYTF. The CDR3 DNA follows: TGTGCCTGGAGTGGGTACAGGACCGACTATGGCTACACCTTC.

J is TRBJ1-1 and V is TRBV5-6; the D gene is possibly TRBD1 (6 bases). This CDR3 is 12 amino acids long. The germline CDR1 and CDR2 sequences are SGHDT and YYEEEE. The V end was cut by 4 bases, the J end by 8 bases, with 12 bases between. CDR3 sequence reads: CASSPQGNEAFF. In nucleotides, the CDR3 is TGTGCCAGCAGCCCACAGGGAAACGAAGCTTTCTTT.

This chain links TRBV7-9 with TRBJ1-1; D unclear. The germline CDR1 and CDR2 sequences are SEHNR and FQNEAQ (reference sequence). The CDR3 spans 12 residues. Trimming cost V 5 bases and J 1 base, with 5 bases left between them. The CDR3 spells CASSAENTEAFF. The CDR3, as DNA: TGTGCCAGCAGCGCTGAGAACACTGAAGCTTTCTTT.

The V call is TRBV10-3, the J call TRBJ1-5; D call uncertain. The CDR3 runs 14 residues. Trimming stripped 6 bases from V and 0 bases from J, with 9 bases between. Germline loops: CDR1 ENHRY, CDR2 SYGVKD. Written as DNA, the CDR3 is TGTGCCATCAGCCCCGACTATAGCAATCAGCCCCAGCATTTT. This codes for CAISPDYSNQPQHF.

This chain uses TRBV5-1 with TRBJ2-5, with D possibly matching TRBD2 (5 bases). CDR1 is SGHRS and CDR2 is YFSETQ in the germline V gene. With 0 bases removed from V and 5 bases from J, the gap between germline ends came to 14 bases. The length of the CDR3 is 15 residues. CDR3 in DNA: TGCGCCAGCAGCTTGGCCTCCGGGTGGGAGGAGACCCAGTACTTC. Amino acid sequence: CASSLASGWEETQYF.